The 29 T cell receptor beta chains below were found in one sample sequenced in a study of T cells in Graves' hyperthyroidism and ophthalmopathy. Regions amplified from RNA transcripts were the TCR beta CDR3 regions. Primed by the HTBI set, a first-round RT-PCR was run on the TCR CDR3. TCRdb analysed the multiplex PCR reads with MiXCR anew, one entry per CDR3 protein. The sample consists of about 640,000 distinct CDR3 sequences, roughly 20% of them appearing once. The sample taken for sequencing was blood. These receptors originate from a man aged 30 to 39 with Graves' ophthalmopathy.

This clonotype was seen repeatedly, ten times or more. The V and J genes are TRBV11-2 and TRBJ2-7, with unresolved D. From germline, CDR1 is SGHAT and CDR2 FQNNGV. The CDR3 is 12 residues long. Trimming removed 3 bases at V and 4 bases at J, with 7 bases between. CDR3 sequence: CASSFSWYEQYF. The CDR3 DNA sequence: TGTGCCAGCAGCTTTAGTTGGTACGAGCAGTACTTC.

Only a few counts were recorded for this clonotype. V is TRBV7-2 and J is TRBJ2-1, with TRBD2 matching over 9 bases. The CDR3 totals 16 residues. Germline V gene data show CDR1 as SGHTA and CDR2 as FQGNSA. J was trimmed by 7 bases and V by 5 bases; bases with no gene match: 12. The CDR3 DNA sequence: TGTGCCAGCAGCCCGCGGACTAGCGCGAGTATAAATGAGCAGTTCTTC. As protein: CASSPRTSASINEQFF.

This rearrangement joins TRBV7-2 to TRBJ1-3, with a tentative D call TRBD1 (6 bases). The V end lost 1 base, the J end lost 0 bases, and 10 bases lay between the germline ends. Germline CDR1 SGHTA, CDR2 FQGNSA. This CDR3 region has 16 residues. Here the CDR3 reads CASSLGQATSGNTIYF. CDR3 in DNA: TGTGCCAGCAGCTTAGGACAGGCCACCTCTGGAAACACCATATATTTT. The full variable domain, completed using reference TRBV7-2 and TRBJ1-3, is GAGVSQSPSNKVTEKGKDVELRCDPISGHTALYWYRQSLGQGLEFLIYFQGNSAPDKSGLPSDRFSAERTGGSVSTLTIQRTQQEDSAVYLCASSLGQATSGNTIYFGEGSWLTVV.

This clonotype was seen a few times. This rearrangement joins TRBV6-1 to TRBJ1-1, with D perhaps TRBD1 (5 bases). There are 13 residues in the CDR3. V was shortened by 0 bases and J by 11 bases, with 13 bases between the two germline ends. Germline loops: CDR1 MNHNS, CDR2 SASEGT. CDR3 amino acids: CASSEAIAGKAFF. The CDR3 DNA follows: TGTGCCAGCAGTGAAGCGATTGCAGGGAAGGCTTTCTTT.

The sample holds many counts of this clonotype. The V gene is TRBV7-2, the J gene TRBJ2-7; 13 nucleotides line up with TRBD2. Germline V gives CDR1 SGHTA, CDR2 FQGNSA. This CDR3 spans 15 amino acids. V lost 3 bases, J lost 4 bases, and 3 bases stayed unmatched. CDR3 bases: TGTGCCAGCAGCTTCGGACTAGCGGGAGTTTACGAGCAGTACTTC. It encodes CASSFGLAGVYEQYF.

This clonotype came up many times. The chain couples TRBV5-1 to TRBJ2-7; 7 bases fit TRBD2. Germline assignment: CDR1 SGHRS and CDR2 YFSETQ. Unmatched junction bases numbered 4, after V lost 1 base and J lost 0 bases. The CDR3 is 15 amino acids. The CDR3, as DNA: TGCGCCAGCAGCTTGACACTAGCGAGCTCCTACGAGCAGTACTTC. Translated: CASSLTLASSYEQYF.

This clonotype was counted ten times or more. The chain recombines TRBV25-1 with TRBJ2-3; 8 positions agree with TRBD1. Per the germline V gene, CDR1 is MGHDK and CDR2 is SYGVNS. The CDR3 has 12 residues. The V gene end was trimmed by 7 bases and the J gene end by 6 bases; junction bases not matched to a gene: 3. CDR3 coding DNA: TGTGCCAGCAACAGGGGGATGGATACGCAGTATTTT. The encoded protein is CASNRGMDTQYF.

This chain uses TRBV5-6 with TRBJ2-5; D call uncertain. Germline CDR1 is SGHDT and CDR2 is YYEEEE. Trimming removed 1 base at V and 2 bases at J, with 12 bases between. The CDR3 covers 15 residues. The CDR3 loop reads CASSLMGSRQETQYF. The CDR3 coding sequence is TGTGCCAGCAGCTTGATGGGGTCACGACAAGAGACCCAGTACTTC.

The chain links TRBV24-1 to TRBJ2-7; D gene uncertain. V was clipped by 3 bases and J by 1 base, with 3 bases between them. This CDR3 contains 12 residues. Germline V gives CDR1 KGHDR, CDR2 SFDVKD. This CDR3 reads CATSDPSYEQYF. For the CDR3, the DNA is TGTGCCACCAGTGATCCATCCTACGAGCAGTACTTC.

This sequence joins TRBV20-1 and TRBJ2-1; TRBD2 matches at 7 bases. CDR3 size: 15 residues. Trimming removed 6 bases from V and 4 bases from J; junction bases left unmatched: 12. Germline lookup yields CDR1 DFQATT and CDR2 SNEGSKA (reference sequence). DNA for the CDR3: TGCAGTGCAATATCCGGTTCTAGCGGTTACAATGAGCAGTTCTTC. Translation gives CSAISGSSGYNEQFF.

The sample holds many counts of this clonotype. The chain employs TRBV5-1 and TRBJ2-1, with a possible D match to TRBD1 (5 bases). In germline, CDR1 is SGHRS, CDR2 YFSETQ. The length of the CDR3 is 15 residues. Trimming shortened V by 3 bases and J by 2 bases, and 12 bases separated the two germline ends. This chain's CDR3 is CASSSGLDPYNEQFF. The CDR3 nucleotides are TGCGCCAGCAGCTCAGGGCTAGACCCCTACAATGAGCAGTTCTTC.

This clonotype turned up a few times. The rearrangement joins TRBV20-1 to TRBJ2-7; the match to TRBD2 covers 9 bases. The CDR3 is 16 amino acids. Unmatched junction bases numbered 11, after V lost 3 bases and J lost 2 bases. Germline assignment: CDR1 DFQATT and CDR2 SNEGSKA (reference sequence). CDR3 in DNA: TGCAGTGCTAGGGAGATCAGACTAGCGGCCACCTACGAGCAGTACTTC. It specifies CSAREIRLAATYEQYF.

The genes are TRBV7-8 and TRBJ1-3; no clear D. V lost 1 base to trimming and J lost 0 bases, with 7 bases between them. Germline CDR1 reads SGHVS; CDR2 reads FQNEAQ. The CDR3 is 15 amino acids. In DNA, the CDR3 is TGTGCCAGCAGCTTAGTTCGGGCCTCTGGAAACACCATATATTTT. This translates into CASSLVRASGNTIYF.

The chain couples TRBV9 to TRBJ1-1, with D perhaps matching TRBD1 (5 bases). The CDR3 is 16 amino acids. V shed 3 bases and J shed 3 bases, with 18 bases lying between them. Germline V CDR1 and CDR2: SGDLS, YYNGEE. Here the CDR3 DNA reads TGTGCCAGCAGCGAGGACCTGGAGGGGTTGCACACTGAAGCTTTCTTT. Its translation is CASSEDLEGLHTEAFF.

This chain connects TRBV7-2 to TRBJ2-2, with TRBD1 matching 7 bases. The CDR3 extends over 18 amino acids. The germline CDR1 and CDR2 sequences are SGHTA and FQGNSA. Unmatched junction bases numbered 13, after V lost 3 bases and J lost 3 bases. Here the CDR3 reads CASSFAPGQKGDTGELFF. DNA of the CDR3: TGTGCCAGCAGCTTTGCCCCGGGACAGAAAGGGGACACCGGGGAGCTGTTTTTT.

This chain connects TRBV9 to TRBJ1-1, with TRBD1 as a possible D gene (6 bases). The CDR3 extends over 15 amino acids. The germline gives CDR1 SGDLS, CDR2 YYNGEE. Trimming cost V 0 bases and J 5 bases, with 14 bases left between them. This chain's CDR3 is CASSVAPEGGTEAFF. CDR3 nucleotides: TGTGCCAGCAGCGTAGCCCCGGAGGGGGGAACTGAAGCTTTCTTT.

This clonotype showed up many times. The chain joins TRBV10-3 to TRBJ2-5; 8 positions match TRBD2. Germline loops: CDR1 ENHRY, CDR2 SYGVKD. J gave up 1 base and V 9 bases, and 13 bases lay outside the gene matches. The CDR3 runs 16 residues. The CDR3 nucleotides read TGTGCCATAGGGGGGCTTACTAGCGGTCCCCAAGAGACCCAGTACTTC. Encoded protein: CAIGGLTSGPQETQYF.

There are many counts of this clonotype. The chain carries TRBV5-5 and TRBJ2-1; 13 bases are shared with TRBD2. J gave up 15 bases and V 5 bases, and 11 bases lay outside the gene matches. CDR1 SGHKS and CDR2 YYEKEE come from the germline V gene (reference sequence). The CDR3 runs 14 residues. CDR3 loop: CASRTEGLAGPWFF. Here the CDR3 DNA reads TGTGCCAGCAGAACGGAGGGACTAGCGGGGCCGTGGTTCTTC.

This clonotype has just a few counts. The chain has TRBV15 and TRBJ1-1, with 9 nucleotides matching TRBD1. CDR1 and CDR2 (germline): LNHNV, YYDKDF (reference sequence). V shed 5 bases, J shed 4 bases, and the junction held 8 bases outside the gene matches. This CDR3 has 15 amino acids. The CDR3 nucleotides are TGTGCCACCAGCGGTCAGACAGGGGGGAGCACTGAAGCTTTCTTT. This sequence encodes CATSGQTGGSTEAFF.

This clonotype has just a few counts. The gene calls are TRBV9 and TRBJ1-2; 8 bases are a match to TRBD1. This CDR3 spans 13 amino acids. Per the germline V gene, CDR1 is SGDLS and CDR2 is YYNGEE. Germline trimming cut 2 bases from V and 7 bases from J; bases unmatched to any gene: 4. DNA of the CDR3: TGTGCCAGCAGCGTTTACGACAGGGGTGGCTACACCTTC. It specifies CASSVYDRGGYTF.

The chain combines TRBV10-2 with TRBJ2-7; 7 bases match TRBD1. The CDR3 totals 12 residues. After removal of 6 bases from V and 6 bases from J, the junction contained 5 bases not matched to a gene. Germline V gene data show CDR1 as WSHSY and CDR2 as SAAADI. The CDR3 is CASSPRGLEQYF. DNA of the CDR3: TGCGCCAGCAGCCCAAGGGGGCTCGAGCAGTACTTC.

This clonotype appeared a few times. The junction departs from germline at one end; a sequencing error may be responsible. The V call is TRBV7-9, the J call TRBJ2-2, with 7 bases aligning to TRBD2. The CDR3 has 17 residues. CDR1 and CDR2 (germline): SEHNR, FQNEAQ (reference sequence). The CDR3 sequence is CASSLVPLAADTRELFF. CDR3 DNA sequence: TGTGCCAGCAGCTTAGTCCCCCTAGCGGCGGACACCAGGGAGCTGTTTTTT.

The CDR3 loop reads CASSLTGPEEQFF. In nucleotides, the CDR3 is TGTGCCAGCTCACTGACAGGGCCGGAGGAGCAGTTCTTC. The chain joins TRBV18 to TRBJ2-1; 7 bases match TRBD1. Per germline, CDR1 KGHSH and CDR2 LQKENI. This CDR3 region has 13 residues. Germline trimming cut 4 bases from V and 10 bases from J; bases unmatched to any gene: 7. The full variable domain, completed using reference TRBV18 and TRBJ2-1, is NAGVMQNPRHLVRRRGQEARLRCSPMKGHSHVYWYRQLPEEGLKFMVYLQKENIIDESGMPKERFSAEFPKEGPSILRIQQVVRGDSAAYFCASSLTGPEEQFFGPGTRLTVL.

V is TRBV6-2 or TRBV6-3 and J is TRBJ1-3; 8 bases match TRBD1. This CDR3 has 15 amino acids. Unmatched junction bases numbered 6, after V lost 4 bases and J lost 4 bases. Germline loops: CDR1 MNHEY, CDR2 SVGEGT. As DNA, the CDR3 is TGTGCCAGCAGTTCCGCCGGGACAGGCGGAAACACCATATATTTT. This sequence encodes CASSSAGTGGNTIYF.

This clonotype was seen repeatedly, ten times or more. The chain's CDR3 is CASSQDDRGAEAFF. In DNA, the CDR3 is TGTGCCAGCAGCCAAGATGATCGGGGGGCTGAAGCTTTCTTT. J is TRBJ1-1 and V is TRBV3-1, with a tentative D call TRBD1 (5 bases). Germline CDR1 and CDR2: LGHDT and YNNKEL (reference sequence). With 0 bases removed from V and 6 bases from J, the gap between germline ends came to 11 bases. The CDR3 totals 14 residues.

The chain has TRBV7-8 and TRBJ1-2; D not certain. Trimming removed 3 bases from V and 2 bases from J, with 10 bases in between. Germline V CDR1 and CDR2: SGHVS, FQNEAQ. The CDR3 consists of 14 residues. This CDR3 is CASSLVSENYGYTF. Written as DNA, the CDR3 is TGTGCCAGCAGCTTGGTCTCAGAGAACTATGGCTACACCTTC.

The chain has TRBV11-2 and TRBJ1-1; D is undetermined. Germline CDR1 is SGHAT and CDR2 is FQNNGV. This CDR3 is 13 amino acids long. V was shortened by 3 bases and J by 6 bases, with 11 bases between the two germline ends. For the CDR3, the DNA is TGTGCCAGCAGCTTCTCAACTGGAGCTGAAGCTTTCTTT. Residues: CASSFSTGAEAFF.

This clonotype showed up just a few times. This chain links TRBV18 with TRBJ1-4; no clear D. V shed 6 bases and J shed 3 bases, with 14 bases lying between them. This CDR3 contains 15 residues. CDR1 KGHSH and CDR2 LQKENI come from the germline V gene. DNA for the CDR3: TGTGCCAGCTCGCAAAACCAGCCAGCTAATGAAAAACTGTTTTTT. Translation gives CASSQNQPANEKLFF. The full variable domain, completed using reference TRBV18 and TRBJ1-4, is NAGVMQNPRHLVRRRGQEARLRCSPMKGHSHVYWYRQLPEEGLKFMVYLQKENIIDESGMPKERFSAEFPKEGPSILRIQQVVRGDSAAYFCASSQNQPANEKLFFGSGTQLSVL.

Comment on this clonotype: A read error may explain this, as a much larger clone is one base away. V gene TRBV28 combines with J gene TRBJ2-2; no reliable D call. The germline V gene encodes CDR1 MDHEN and CDR2 SYDVKM. Trimming took 5 bases from V and 5 from J, leaving 12 bases between them. The CDR3 extends over 14 amino acids. DNA for the CDR3: TGTGCCAGCAGTATGGGTCCGGAGACCGGGGAGCTGTTTTTT. Translation: CASSMGPETGELFF.